The 12 T cell receptor beta chains below come from one sample, sequenced in a study of monozygotic twins with inflammatory bowel disease. From its re-call of the 5' RACE reads, TCRdb lists each CDR3 protein once, without DNA. In all, the sample yields over 110,000 distinct CDR3 sequences. The specimen sequenced was blood. The receptors come from a human donor with ulcerative colitis or Crohn's disease, or a healthy co-twin of an affected twin (not recorded which).

The chain uses TRBV12-3 or TRBV12-4 and TRBJ2-7. The CDR3 sequence is 13 residues long. The CDR3: CASSFPNSYEQYF.

The J gene is TRBJ1-5, the V gene TRBV6-5; TCRdb reports TRBD1, a call that lacks DNA to check it against. Germline V gives CDR1 MNHEY, CDR2 SVGAGI. The CDR3 is 18 amino acids. The CDR3 region is CASSYTQGGPRNYQPQHF.

This chain connects TRBV5-1 to TRBJ2-7; the D call from TCRdb, TRBD1, cannot be confirmed without DNA. Germline CDR1 reads SGHRS; CDR2 reads YFSETQ. The CDR3 is 14 residues long. The CDR3: CASSPGQFPSEQYF.

The chain joins TRBV20-1 to TRBJ2-5; TCRdb's assignment of TRBD2 cannot be checked, as there is no DNA. From germline, CDR1 is DFQATT and CDR2 SNEGSKA (reference sequence). The CDR3 loop spans 17 amino acids. CDR3 sequence reads: CSARGLAGGINQETQYF.

The rearrangement links TRBV9 to TRBJ2-3; the TCRdb call, TRBD1, lacks DNA for checking. The length of the CDR3 is 14 residues. Per the germline V gene, CDR1 is SGDLS and CDR2 is YYNGEE. CDR3 in amino acids: CASSAQTRGDTQYF. The full variable domain, completed using reference TRBV9 and TRBJ2-3, is DSGVTQTPKHLITATGQRVTLRCSPRSGDLSVYWYQQSLDQGLQFLIQYYNGEERAKGNILERFSAQQFPDLHSELNLSSLELGDSALYFCASSAQTRGDTQYFGPGTRLTVL.

This sequence joins TRBV7-2 and TRBJ1-2; without DNA, the TCRdb call of TRBD1 cannot be checked. The CDR3 sequence is 16 residues long. The germline V gene encodes CDR1 SGHTA and CDR2 FQGNSA. CDR3 protein: CASSLMRQGALGGYTF.

The chain joins TRBV20-1 to TRBJ1-2; there is no DNA to check the TCRdb D call of TRBD1. Germline CDR1 is DFQATT and CDR2 is SNEGSKA (reference sequence). There are 13 residues in the CDR3. The CDR3 sequence is CSANYWTGYGYTF.

The gene calls are TRBV12-3 or TRBV12-4 and TRBJ1-2; the D call of TRBD1 rests on TCRdb alone, since no DNA is present to check it. The length of the CDR3 is 15 residues. The CDR3 loop is CASSQPRGGTHGYTF.

This rearrangement joins TRBV7-3 to TRBJ2-2; as DNA is missing, the TRBD2 call by TCRdb cannot be tested. Germline V CDR1 and CDR2: SGHTA, FQGTGA. The CDR3 totals 15 residues. The CDR3 is CASSSGLAGSGELFF.

The genes are TRBV5-4 and TRBJ1-5; TCRdb gives TRBD1 as the D gene, but with no DNA this cannot be confirmed. The CDR3 covers 16 residues. Germline V lookup: CDR1 SGHNT, CDR2 YYREEE (reference sequence). CDR3 protein: CASSRWGEGSTQPQHF.

The J gene is TRBJ2-1, the V gene TRBV7-3; the D gene TCRdb calls, TRBD1, cannot be checked with no DNA. CDR3 length equals 17 residues. Per the germline V gene, CDR1 is SGHTA and CDR2 is FQGTGA. CDR3 protein: CASSLIPPSDSHNEQFF.

The V gene is TRBV12-3 or TRBV12-4, the J gene TRBJ2-3; TCRdb returns TRBD1, unconfirmable since there is no DNA. The CDR3 is 15 residues long. The CDR3 sequence: CASSRTGTSTDTQYF.